This T cell receptor beta chain is from a study of blood T cell repertoires in COVID-19. Study summary: Acute and convalescent COVID-19 specimens originated in the United States, Italy and Spain. PBMCs, B-cell-depleted T cells, or T cells were the source of the cDNA or gDNA that made up the material.

Original processing methods: Reference gene primer amplification in the assay estimated nucleated cell counts. Sequencing was performed with immunoSEQ multiplex PCR; in TCRdb, only in-frame clones are kept and a portion is missing. The V and J calls and clone size are taken from that table; D and trimming were inferred from the DNA. The sample contains 200,000 to 250,000 clones, over 80% of which appear only once. V was shortened by 0 bases and J by 3 bases, with 11 bases between the two germline ends. The CDR3 covers 15 residues. Germline-derived CDR1 and CDR2 are SGDLS and YYNGEE. Sequencing was performed on peripheral blood. The J gene is TRBJ2-3, the V gene TRBV9, with D possibly being TRBD2 (6 bases). This receptor was identified in a woman aged 55-70 years with active or convalescent COVID-19. The CDR3 protein is CASSVDGRETDTQYF. The CDR3 DNA is TGTGCCAGCAGCGTAGACGGGAGAGAAACAGATACGCAGTATTTT.